This T cell receptor (beta chain) came from a study of T cell changes during pregnancy in multiple sclerosis. Trimming shortened V by 3 bases and J by 4 bases, and 10 bases separated the two germline ends. The CDR3 is 14 amino acids. The V gene's germline CDR1 is SGHVS and CDR2 FQNEAQ. TCRdb keeps only in-frame clones here, not all; method: immunoSEQ multiplex PCR. This sample has about 40,000 clones, with roughly 90% found just once. This receptor was identified in a female donor with multiple sclerosis, enrolled in a pregnancy study. The sequencing used CD8+ T cells from peripheral blood mononuclear cells, collected in the first trimester of pregnancy. V gene TRBV7-8 combines with J gene TRBJ1-5; D is ambiguous. The CDR3 nucleotides are TGTGCCAGCAGCTTGGTTGAGGGTAATCAGCCCCAGCATTTT. It is translated as CASSLVEGNQPQHF.